This TCR beta chain was sequenced during a study of low-dose radiotherapy and immunotherapy resistance in tumors. The overall study: Per fraction, Cohort 1 was given 0.5 Gy every 2 weeks, for a total of 6.5 Gy. Daily intake of oral aspirin 300 mg by patients lasted four cycles and began on cycle 1 day 1.

TRAV- and TRBV-specific primers were used for first-strand cDNA, which covered alpha and beta chains. TCR amplification ran about 20 PCR cycles using constant-region and V-primer adapter primers. Via MiXCR, TCRdb re-called the reads, giving one row per CDR3 protein. The data contain some 94,000 distinct CDR3 sequences, about 20% of them singletons. Time point indicated: after trial treatment. The sample's treatment: LDRT plus nivolumab, ipilimumab, low-dose cyclophosphamide and aspirin (RACIN trial). Those who qualified had advanced solid tumors (lacking tumor-infiltrating lymphocytes). With 5 bases removed from V and 5 bases from J, the gap between germline ends came to 21 bases. The V gene's germline CDR1 is LNHDA and CDR2 SQIVND (reference sequence). This CDR3 has 16 amino acids. This clonotype has at least ten counts.

The sample in question was PBMCs, obtained after low-dose radiotherapy plus immunotherapy. This sequence joins TRBV19 and TRBJ1-1; D is unresolved. This clonotype was obtained from a female donor with ovarian cancer. In DNA, the CDR3 is TGTGCCAGTAGTCCCCGGACCGGCCTTCTATGGACTGAAGCTTTCTTT. Translated: CASSPRTGLLWTEAFF.